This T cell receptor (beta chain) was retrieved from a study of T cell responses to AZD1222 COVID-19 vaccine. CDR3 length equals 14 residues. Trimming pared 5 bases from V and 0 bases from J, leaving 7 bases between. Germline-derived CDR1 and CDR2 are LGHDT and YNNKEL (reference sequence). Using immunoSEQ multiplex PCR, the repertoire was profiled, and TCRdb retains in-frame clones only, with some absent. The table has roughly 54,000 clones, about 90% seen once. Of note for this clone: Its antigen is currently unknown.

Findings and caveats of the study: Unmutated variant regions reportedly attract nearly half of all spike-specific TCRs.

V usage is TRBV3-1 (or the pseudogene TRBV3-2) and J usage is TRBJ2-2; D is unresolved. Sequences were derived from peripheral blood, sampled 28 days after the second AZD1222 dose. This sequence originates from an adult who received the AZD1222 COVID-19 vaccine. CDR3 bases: TGTGCCAGCAGCAGAATGACGAACACCGGGGAGCTGTTTTTT. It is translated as CASSRMTNTGELFF.